Below, 7 T cell receptor beta chains from the same sample are listed, as sequenced in a study of identical twins. TCRdb processed the 5' RACE reads anew with MiXCR; each CDR3 protein has one entry. The data show hundreds of thousands of distinct CDR3 sequences, 8.6% seen once. This sample was shared with a second study, whose subject was yellow fever vaccine responses in identical twins.

The material sequenced was PBMCs. These receptor sequences come from a young woman in good health.

The J gene is TRBJ2-3, the V gene TRBV9; 9 bases align to TRBD1. This CDR3 has 14 residues. CDR1 is SGDLS and CDR2 is YYNGEE in the germline V gene. V gave up 3 bases and J gave up 4 bases; unmatched junction bases: 3. The CDR3 here is CASSDRGRADTQYF. In nucleotides, the CDR3 is TGTGCCAGCAGCGACAGGGGGCGCGCAGATACGCAGTATTTT.

This clonotype came up a few times. The CDR3 region is CASSRGPVETQYF. The CDR3 coding sequence is TGTGCCAGCAGCCGTGGCCCCGTCGAGACCCAGTACTTC. V gene TRBV12-3 or TRBV12-4 combines with J gene TRBJ2-5; unclear D gene. The germline V and J ends were trimmed by 6 bases and 5 bases, with 13 bases remaining between them. CDR3 length equals 13 residues.

At least ten counts were recorded for this clonotype. The chain joins TRBV7-9 to TRBJ2-3, with D maybe TRBD1 (6 bases). There are 14 residues in the CDR3. Germline V gene sequence: CDR1 SEHNR, CDR2 FQNEAQ (reference sequence). With 6 bases removed from V and 2 bases from J, the gap between germline ends came to 12 bases. The CDR3 protein is CASRSDRTTDTQYF. The CDR3 DNA follows: TGTGCCAGCAGATCGGACAGAACCACAGATACGCAGTATTTT.

V gene TRBV19 combines with J gene TRBJ2-1, with 9 positions matching TRBD2. Germline values: CDR1 LNHDA, CDR2 SQIVND (reference sequence). V shed 7 bases and J 8 bases; nucleotides not matched to a gene: 12. The CDR3 totals 15 residues. In DNA, the CDR3 is TGTGCCAGTACCCCTCTTAGCGGGAGAGGCTATGAGCAGTTCTTC. Its protein is CASTPLSGRGYEQFF.

This clonotype was observed at least ten times. The chain has TRBV29-1 and TRBJ2-1; the match to TRBD1 covers 8 bases. Germline V gene lookup returns CDR1 SQVTM and CDR2 ANQGSEA. After removal of 6 bases from V and 5 bases from J, the junction contained 9 bases not matched to a gene. The CDR3 is 14 residues long. The DNA for the CDR3 is TGCAGCGTCGTCCGACAGGGGCCGGACAATGAGCAGTTCTTC. It encodes CSVVRQGPDNEQFF.

This clonotype was observed at least ten times. This sequence joins TRBV6-1 and TRBJ2-2, with D uncertain. Germline-derived CDR1 and CDR2 are MNHNS and SASEGT. The CDR3 spans 15 residues. Trimming shortened V by 6 bases and J by 5 bases, and 16 bases separated the two germline ends. The CDR3 DNA follows: TGTGCCAGCAGCGACGGGTCACTTGGAACCGGGGAGCTGTTTTTT. This translates into CASSDGSLGTGELFF.

The chain joins TRBV20-1 to TRBJ1-5; 7 bases align to TRBD1. The CDR3 contains 14 residues. The ends lost 4 bases at V and 7 bases at J; junction bases unmatched: 10. From germline, CDR1 is DFQATT and CDR2 SNEGSKA (reference sequence). The CDR3 protein is CSAILPTGWQPQHF. The CDR3 DNA is TGCAGTGCTATTCTCCCGACAGGGTGGCAGCCCCAGCATTTT.